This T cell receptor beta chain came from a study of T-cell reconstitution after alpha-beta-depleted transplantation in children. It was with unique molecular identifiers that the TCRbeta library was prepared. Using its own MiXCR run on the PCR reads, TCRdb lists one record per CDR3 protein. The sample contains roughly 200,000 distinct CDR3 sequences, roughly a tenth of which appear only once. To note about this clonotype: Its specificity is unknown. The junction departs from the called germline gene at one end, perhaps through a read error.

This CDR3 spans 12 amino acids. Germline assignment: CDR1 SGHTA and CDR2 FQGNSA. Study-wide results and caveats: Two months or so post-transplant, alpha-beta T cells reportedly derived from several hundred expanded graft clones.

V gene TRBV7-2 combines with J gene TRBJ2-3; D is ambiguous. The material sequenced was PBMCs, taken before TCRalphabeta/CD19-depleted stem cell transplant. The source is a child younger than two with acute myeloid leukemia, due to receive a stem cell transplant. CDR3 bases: TGTGCCTGCAGCTTACCCCCAGATACACAGTATTTT. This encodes CACSLPPDTQYF. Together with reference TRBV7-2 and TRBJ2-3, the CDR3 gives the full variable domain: GAGVSQSPSNKVTEKGKDVELRCDPISGHTALYWYRQSLGQGLEFLIYFQGNSAPDKSGLPSDRFSAERTGGSVSTLTIQRTQQEDSAVYLCACSLPPDTQYFGPGTRLTVL.